Listed here is a single T cell receptor (beta chain). Its antigen is unknown. No per-base quality is available; no much larger clone lies one base away. From each donor, a single peripheral blood sample of about 100 mL on average was drawn into heparinised tubes. A BD FACSAria II was used to sort naive, central memory, regulatory and stem cell-like memory CD4+ T cells with a panel that included CD45RO, CCR7, CD25, CD127, CD95 and CD27. Purity was above 95% for every sorted population. PBMCs were isolated right away by Lymphoprep density gradient centrifugation and were stained directly, without culture. Samples were stained and sorted in pairs, with one healthy donor and one patient per experiment, so that batch effects were minimized. The entire isolated RNA was reverse transcribed using the High Capacity cDNA Reverse Transcription Kit, and thus expressed TCRB transcripts were sequenced. Deep immunoSEQ sequencing was applied to naive, central memory and regulatory T cell samples, giving an average of roughly 3.6 million total reads per sample. After sorted cells were lysed in RLT buffer, RNA was extracted with DNase-treated RNeasy Micro or Mini kits, with the choice depending on cell number. To prevent cross-contamination, every cell subset was processed on its own, while patient and healthy donor samples were processed together. The immunoSEQ multiplex PCR was used to amplify TCRB sequences from cDNA, generating 87-bp fragments that spanned the CDR3 region. Sequencing of the amplicons was performed on the Illumina HiSeq platform. The authors' analysis ran thus. PCR bias was computationally corrected using synthetic template baselines, reads within Hamming distance 2 were collapsed, and singletons that could not be merged were discarded. Reads were aligned against IMGT so that V, D and J genes, CDR3 length and insertions or deletions at six rearrangement sites could be assigned. Within each subset, clonotype counts were normalized to sorted cell number, after which true diversity and Gini coefficients were computed with the tcR R package. Repertoire sharing was quantified using the overlap coefficient calculated on TCRB nucleotide sequences. As a proxy for the pre-selection repertoire, out-of-frame TCRB sequences from naive cells were analyzed. Drawn from immuneACCESS, this table holds only the in-frame rearrangements with V and J called that TCRdb kept. Clones are partly lost; checked studies trace under half to an unresolved V gene and leave the rest unexplained. V and J calls and clone size are as listed in that table; D and trimming were resolved from the DNA. The sample records some 240,000 clones, 16% of which are singletons. The ten largest clones take up 0.085% of the sample.

V trim: 4 bases; J trim: 6 bases; unmatched bases: 9. The germline V gene supplies CDR1 SGDLS and CDR2 YYNGEE. The CDR3, from cysteine to phenylalanine, totals 14 residues. Kept here is only the CDR3 DNA, which spans 42 bases and is read in frame from base 1. This sample is drawn from a study of beta chain features in type 1 diabetes listed by TCRdb under 2018. Looking at the study overall: Mean age, gender distribution, total cell number and subset yield were not different between patients and healthy donors. Across all samples, approximately 100 million sorted cells were examined, and cell number per subset correlated strongly with RNA yield. The study compared TCRB repertoires of sorted circulating CD4+ T cell subsets between recently diagnosed type 1 diabetes patients and matched healthy donors. Regulatory and stem cell-like memory subsets were obtained from only 8 patients and about eight healthy donors, while naive and central memory subsets were obtained from all 28 donors.

Findings and caveats that apply to the study as a whole: Fewer insertions and more nucleotide deletions at VDJ recombination sites were observed in patients with type 1 diabetes, implying thymic rearrangement abnormalities. The naive, central memory and regulatory TCRB repertoires appeared to resemble one another more closely among patients than among healthy donors. In all four CD4+ subsets, TCRB CDR3 length was moderately but significantly shorter in type 1 diabetes patients. Because small numbers of individuals were included in the HLA sub-analyses, any influence of HLA type on TCRB rearrangement was left unresolved. Sequencing cDNA rather than genomic DNA could over-represent highly expressing activated cells, although activation and CD3 levels did not differ between groups. PCR might favor shorter templates, but patient and control samples were amplified and corrected together, so any skew would affect both groups equally.

The source of this sequence is a man aged 25 to 45 with type 1 diabetes. What was sequenced was naive CD4+ T cells from blood. The cell subset or site label of this sample denotes: true naive CD4+ T cells. The chain was built from TRBV9 and TRBJ2-7; a stretch of 8 junction bases matches TRBD1. At the DNA level, the sequence is TGTGCCAGCAGCCCCCGGACAGGGTGGGCCGAGCAGTACTTC. This yields the protein CASSPRTGWAEQYF. Beyond the CDR3, the reference TRBV9 and TRBJ2-7 genes provide the residues; the full variable domain reads: DSGVTQTPKHLITATGQRVTLRCSPRSGDLSVYWYQQSLDQGLQFLIQYYNGEERAKGNILERFSAQQFPDLHSELNLSSLELGDSALYFCASSPRTGWAEQYFGPGTRLTVT.